The 25 T cell receptor beta chains reported below all come from one sample, sequenced in a study of blood T cells in healthy people across ages. With a J-beta primer mix and a sample-barcoded 5' primer, a second PCR ran 7 to 11 cycles. A single record per CDR3 protein comes from TCRdb applying MiXCR to the 5' RACE reads. The table has about 680,000 distinct CDR3 sequences, 49% seen once. Material for sequencing was blood. These receptors all stem from a woman aged 60-75 years in good health.

The chain joins TRBV20-1 to TRBJ2-3, with TRBD2 identical over 7 bases. Germline assignment: CDR1 DFQATT and CDR2 SNEGSKA (reference sequence). V shed 0 bases and J 1 base; nucleotides not matched to a gene: 4. The CDR3 length is 15 residues. CDR3 in amino acids: CSARDTGLGTDTQYF. The CDR3 nucleotides read TGCAGTGCTAGAGATACAGGACTAGGCACAGATACGCAGTATTTT.

The chain is built from TRBV4-2 and TRBJ2-7; no firm D call. V was clipped by 4 bases and J by 4 bases, with 17 bases between them. The CDR3 runs to 15 residues. Per germline, CDR1 LGHNA and CDR2 YNFKEQ. In DNA, the CDR3 is TGTGCCAGCAGCCCTAGACTTACACCTGGGTACGAGCAGTACTTC. Amino acid sequence: CASSPRLTPGYEQYF.

Regarding this clonotype: Germline is not matched at one junction end, which may reflect a read error. This sequence joins TRBV9 and TRBJ2-1, with 8 bases lining up with TRBD2. This CDR3 is 15 amino acids long. Germline V CDR1 and CDR2: SGDLS, YYNGEE. The CDR3 region is CASSVGLAGPNEQVF. The DNA for the CDR3 is TGTGCCAGCAGCGTAGGCCTAGCGGGCCCCAATGAGCAGGTCTTC.

This chain links TRBV27 with TRBJ2-7, with D perhaps TRBD1 (7 bases). V was shortened by 2 bases and J by 5 bases, with 16 bases between the two germline ends. Germline CDR1 MNHEY, CDR2 SMNVEV (reference sequence). The CDR3 length is 15 residues. CDR3 residues: CASSLAQEGADEQYF. CDR3 DNA: TGTGCCAGCAGTTTAGCCCAGGAGGGGGCCGACGAGCAGTACTTC.

This clonotype was counted between two and nine times. This chain connects TRBV7-9 to TRBJ2-1; D is perhaps TRBD2 (5 bases). Trimming pared 5 bases from V and 9 bases from J, leaving 14 bases between. Looked up from germline, CDR1 is SEHNR and CDR2 is FQNEAQ (reference sequence). This CDR3 is built from 13 residues. CDR3 sequence: CASSILTAGEQFF. CDR3 in DNA: TGTGCCAGCAGCATCCTGACGGCGGGTGAGCAGTTCTTC.

This clonotype was found once. The rearrangement links TRBV20-1 to TRBJ2-1; 10 positions match TRBD1. V lost 6 bases, J lost 1 base, and 9 bases stayed unmatched. The CDR3 is 16 residues long. Germline V gene data show CDR1 as DFQATT and CDR2 as SNEGSKA (reference sequence). CDR3 nucleotides: TGCAGTGCATACCCCCGGACAGGGGGATCCTACAATGAGCAGTTCTTC. Protein sequence: CSAYPRTGGSYNEQFF.

The rearrangement uses TRBV19 and TRBJ2-3; 8 bases are a match to TRBD2. Germline values: CDR1 LNHDA, CDR2 SQIVND (reference sequence). The V segment lost 3 bases and the J segment 0 bases; nucleotides outside the gene matches: 5. This CDR3 contains 16 residues. CDR3: CASSIWLAGSTDTQYF. In DNA, the CDR3 is TGTGCCAGTAGTATCTGGCTAGCGGGTAGCACAGATACGCAGTATTTT.

This clonotype appeared a few times. The rearrangement joins TRBV3-1 to TRBJ1-1; no clear D gene. The germline CDR1 and CDR2 sequences are LGHDT and YNNKEL (reference sequence). The CDR3 is made up of 13 amino acids. Trimming took 1 base from V and 4 from J, leaving 7 bases between them. The CDR3 loop is CASSQGEGTEAFF. The CDR3 nucleotides are TGTGCCAGCAGCCAAGGCGAAGGCACTGAAGCTTTCTTT.

In this sample, this clonotype turned up many times. The chain links TRBV12-3 or TRBV12-4 to TRBJ1-5; 9 nucleotides align to TRBD1. This CDR3 comprises 15 residues. The V and J ends lost 5 bases and 4 bases, in that order; junction bases with no gene match: 6. The CDR3: CASSQTGGRNQPQHF. Here the CDR3 DNA reads TGTGCCAGCAGTCAGACAGGGGGAAGGAATCAGCCCCAGCATTTT.

This chain joins TRBV7-2 and TRBJ2-1; 11 nucleotides align to TRBD2. V was clipped by 5 bases and J by 6 bases; unmatched bases: 3. From germline, CDR1 is SGHTA and CDR2 FQGNSA. CDR3 size: 14 residues. CDR3 residues: CASSRTSGPNEQFF. CDR3 coding DNA: TGTGCCAGCAGCCGGACTAGCGGGCCCAATGAGCAGTTCTTC.

The rearrangement links TRBV4-3 to TRBJ2-3, with TRBD2 as a possible D gene (5 bases). Looked up from germline, CDR1 is LGHNA and CDR2 is YSLEER. Trimming left V 0 bases short and J 4 bases short, with 11 bases between. The CDR3 loop spans 15 amino acids. CDR3 in DNA: TGCGCCAGCAGCCAAGACCACGGGGTCGCAGATACGCAGTATTTT. Its translation: CASSQDHGVADTQYF.

This clonotype was recorded many times. V is TRBV7-9 and J is TRBJ1-4; 8 positions match TRBD1. This CDR3 has 15 residues. Trimming removed 5 bases from V and 10 bases from J; junction bases left unmatched: 12. The V gene's germline CDR1 is SEHNR and CDR2 FQNEAQ (reference sequence). In DNA, the CDR3 is TGTGCCAGCAGCGAAGAAGACAGGGGAGGGAGAAAACTGTTTTTT. This sequence encodes CASSEEDRGGRKLFF.

The chain has TRBV27 and TRBJ2-3; D possibly corresponds to TRBD2 (5 bases). CDR1 and CDR2 from the germline V gene are MNHEY and SMNVEV (reference sequence). The CDR3 spans 16 residues. The ends were cut back, 5 bases at V and 3 bases at J, with 18 bases in the middle. The CDR3 here is CASSRTQKGGTDTQYF. In DNA form, the CDR3 reads TGTGCCAGCAGTCGAACTCAGAAAGGAGGAACAGATACGCAGTATTTT.

In this sample, this clonotype turned up a few times. The chain joins TRBV27 to TRBJ2-1, with D hard to call. Germline values: CDR1 MNHEY, CDR2 SMNVEV (reference sequence). The length of the CDR3 is 16 residues. With 4 bases removed from V and 1 base from J, the gap between germline ends came to 14 bases. The DNA of the CDR3 is TGTGCCAGCAGTTCGCCGGCATCTCGGTCCTACAATGAGCAGTTCTTC. It encodes CASSSPASRSYNEQFF.

The chain uses TRBV3-1 and TRBJ2-5, with TRBD1 matching 9 bases. J gave up 11 bases and V 0 bases, and 16 bases lay outside the gene matches. This CDR3 contains 17 residues. CDR1 and CDR2 from the germline V gene are LGHDT and YNNKEL (reference sequence). The CDR3 sequence: CASSQDSGDRGNGEQYF. In DNA form, the CDR3 reads TGTGCCAGCAGCCAAGATTCGGGAGACAGGGGGAATGGTGAGCAGTACTTC.

This clonotype was seen a handful of times. The chain recombines TRBV28 with TRBJ2-5; tentatively, D is TRBD1 (6 bases). V lost 5 bases to trimming and J lost 3 bases, with 10 bases between them. Germline V gives CDR1 MDHEN, CDR2 SYDVKM. This CDR3 has 13 residues. This chain's CDR3 is CASSDRTKETQYF. The CDR3 DNA follows: TGTGCCAGCAGTGACAGGACAAAAGAGACCCAGTACTTC.

Here the CDR3 DNA reads TGTGCCAGCAAGGACAGGGCGAGGACAGATACGCAGTATTTT. It translates to CASKDRARTDTQYF. The chain combines TRBV28 with TRBJ2-3, with TRBD1 identical over 8 bases. The V segment lost 7 bases and the J segment 3 bases; nucleotides outside the gene matches: 6. The CDR3 spans 14 residues. CDR1 and CDR2 from the germline V gene are MDHEN and SYDVKM.

The chain links TRBV29-1 to TRBJ2-1, with TRBD1 matching over 7 bases. V shed 6 bases and J 5 bases; nucleotides not matched to a gene: 13. Looked up from germline, CDR1 is SQVTM and CDR2 is ANQGSEA. The CDR3 covers 15 residues. CDR3 nucleotide sequence: TGCAGCGTCCAGGCTCCGGGACAGAGCAACAATGAGCAGTTCTTC. Residues: CSVQAPGQSNNEQFF.

V is TRBV7-3 and J is TRBJ2-1, with a tentative D call TRBD2 (5 bases). The V end lost 5 bases, the J end lost 4 bases, and 15 bases lay between the germline ends. Germline-derived CDR1 and CDR2 are SGHTA and FQGTGA. The CDR3 totals 15 residues. As DNA, the CDR3 is TGTGCCAGCAGCCCCTCTGGGAGTAATTACAATGAGCAGTTCTTC. Residues: CASSPSGSNYNEQFF.

This clonotype was detected only a few times. The V gene is TRBV12-3 or TRBV12-4, the J gene TRBJ2-7, with TRBD1 matching 7 bases. CDR3 length: 13 residues. V lost 4 bases, J lost 4 bases, and 4 bases stayed unmatched. The CDR3 here is CASSYRDSYEQYF. The DNA of the CDR3 is TGTGCCAGCAGTTACCGGGACAGTTACGAGCAGTACTTC.

This clonotype was seen only a few times. CDR3 DNA sequence: TGCAGTGCCAAAAGCGGGAGGGCCGCCTACGAGCAGTACTTC. This translates into CSAKSGRAAYEQYF. This chain connects TRBV20-1 to TRBJ2-7; 10 positions agree with TRBD2. The length of the CDR3 is 14 residues. Germline CDR1 reads DFQATT; CDR2 reads SNEGSKA (reference sequence). After removal of 6 bases from V and 2 bases from J, the junction contained 7 bases not matched to a gene.

J is TRBJ2-2 and V is TRBV15; 10 nucleotides match TRBD2. Losses at the gene ends were 8 bases for V and 7 bases for J; bases not matched to a gene: 10. The germline V gene has CDR1 LNHNV and CDR2 YYDKDF (reference sequence). This CDR3 spans 15 amino acids. This chain's CDR3 is CATGRLAGVFGELFF. The CDR3 DNA reads TGTGCCACCGGAAGGCTAGCGGGAGTATTCGGGGAGCTGTTTTTT.

A note on this clonotype: One base away lies a much larger clone, so this may be a sequencing read error. This chain joins TRBV29-1 and TRBJ2-3; D remains ambiguous. The length of the CDR3 is 13 residues. Germline-derived CDR1 and CDR2 are SQVTM and ANQGSEA. CDR3 bases: TGCAGCGGTGAACGCCTACTCACAGATACGCAGTATTTT. Amino acid sequence: CSGERLLTDTQYF.

The chain recombines TRBV7-9 with TRBJ2-7, with TRBD2 matching over 12 bases. With 6 bases clipped from V and 6 bases from J, the junction kept 9 bases outside the gene matches. Germline V gene data show CDR1 as SEHNR and CDR2 as FQNEAQ (reference sequence). CDR3 size: 15 residues. CDR3 in amino acids: CASRPTSGSGLEQYF. The CDR3 DNA is TGTGCCAGCAGACCGACTAGCGGGAGTGGGCTCGAGCAGTACTTC. The whole variable domain, remainder taken from reference TRBV7-9 and TRBJ2-7, is DTGVSQNPRHKITKRGQNVTFRCDPISEHNRLYWYRQTLGQGPEFLTYFQNEAQLEKSRLLSDRFSAERPKGSFSTLEIQRTEQGDSAMYLCASRPTSGSGLEQYFGPGTRLTVT.

The chain is built from TRBV7-9 and TRBJ2-1; 9 positions agree with TRBD1. The CDR3 is made up of 14 amino acids. V gave up 5 bases and J gave up 7 bases; unmatched junction bases: 6. Germline CDR1 is SEHNR and CDR2 is FQNEAQ (reference sequence). Written as DNA, the CDR3 is TGTGCCAGCAGCCCCCGACAGGGGGGGAATGAGCAGTTCTTC. Translated, it gives CASSPRQGGNEQFF.